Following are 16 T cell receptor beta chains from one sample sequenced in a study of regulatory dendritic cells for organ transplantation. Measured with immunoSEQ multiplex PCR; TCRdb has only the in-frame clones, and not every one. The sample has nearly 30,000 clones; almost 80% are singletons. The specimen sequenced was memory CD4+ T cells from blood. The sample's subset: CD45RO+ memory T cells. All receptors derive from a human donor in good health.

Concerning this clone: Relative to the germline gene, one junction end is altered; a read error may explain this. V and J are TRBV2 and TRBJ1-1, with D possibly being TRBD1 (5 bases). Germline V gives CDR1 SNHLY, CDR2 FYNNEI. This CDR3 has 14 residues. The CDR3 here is CTSSDPQGNTEAFF. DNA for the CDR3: TGTACCAGCAGTGATCCCCAGGGGAACACTGAAGCTTTCTTT.

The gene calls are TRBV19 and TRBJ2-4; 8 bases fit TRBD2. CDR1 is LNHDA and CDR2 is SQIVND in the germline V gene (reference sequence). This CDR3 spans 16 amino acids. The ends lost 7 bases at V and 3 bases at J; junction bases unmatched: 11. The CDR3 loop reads CASTTVGGANKNIQYF. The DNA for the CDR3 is TGTGCCAGTACCACTGTCGGGGGGGCGAACAAAAACATTCAGTACTTC.

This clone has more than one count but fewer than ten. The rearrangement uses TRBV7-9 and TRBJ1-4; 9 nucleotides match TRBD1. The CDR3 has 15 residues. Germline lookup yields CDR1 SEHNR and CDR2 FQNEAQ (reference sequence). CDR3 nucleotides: TGTGCGGGCGGGACAGGGAACGACGGCCGTGAAAAACTGTTTTTT. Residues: CAGGTGNDGREKLFF.

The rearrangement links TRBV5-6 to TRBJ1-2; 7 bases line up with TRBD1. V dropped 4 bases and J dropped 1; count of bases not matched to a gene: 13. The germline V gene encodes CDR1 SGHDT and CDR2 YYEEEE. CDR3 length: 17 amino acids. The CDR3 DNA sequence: TGTGCCAGCAGCGGGGGGCCGACAGGGCGCAGTAACTATGGCTACACCTTC. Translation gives CASSGGPTGRSNYGYTF.

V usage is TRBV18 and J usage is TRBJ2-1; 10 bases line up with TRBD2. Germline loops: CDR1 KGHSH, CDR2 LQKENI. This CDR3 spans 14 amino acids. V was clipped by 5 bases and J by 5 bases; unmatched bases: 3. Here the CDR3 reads CASSELAGNNEQFF. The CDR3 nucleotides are TGTGCCAGCTCAGAACTAGCGGGAAACAATGAGCAGTTCTTC.

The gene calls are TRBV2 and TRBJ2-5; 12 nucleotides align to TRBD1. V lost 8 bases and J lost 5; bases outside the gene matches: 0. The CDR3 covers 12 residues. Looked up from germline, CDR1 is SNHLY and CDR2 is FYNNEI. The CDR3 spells CASGTGGETQYF. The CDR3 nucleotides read TGTGCCAGCGGGACAGGGGGCGAGACCCAGTACTTC.

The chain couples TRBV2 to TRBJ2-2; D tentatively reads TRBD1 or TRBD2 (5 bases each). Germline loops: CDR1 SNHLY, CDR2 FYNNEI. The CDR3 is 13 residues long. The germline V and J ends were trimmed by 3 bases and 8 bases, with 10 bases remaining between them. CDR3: CASSDGWGGELFF. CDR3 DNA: TGTGCCAGCAGTGATGGTTGGGGGGGGGAGCTGTTTTTT.

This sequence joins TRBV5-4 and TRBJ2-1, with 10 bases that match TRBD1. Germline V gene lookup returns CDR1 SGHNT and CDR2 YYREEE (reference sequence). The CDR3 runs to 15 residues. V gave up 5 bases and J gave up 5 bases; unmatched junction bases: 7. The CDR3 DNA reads TGTGCCAGCAGTCATCCGGGACAGGGGCACAATGAGCAGTTCTTC. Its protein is CASSHPGQGHNEQFF.

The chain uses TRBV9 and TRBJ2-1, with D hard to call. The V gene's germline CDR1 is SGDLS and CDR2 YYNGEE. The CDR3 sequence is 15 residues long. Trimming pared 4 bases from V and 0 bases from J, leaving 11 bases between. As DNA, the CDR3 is TGTGCCAGCAGCCTGATCTCGAGCTCCTACAATGAGCAGTTCTTC. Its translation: CASSLISSSYNEQFF.

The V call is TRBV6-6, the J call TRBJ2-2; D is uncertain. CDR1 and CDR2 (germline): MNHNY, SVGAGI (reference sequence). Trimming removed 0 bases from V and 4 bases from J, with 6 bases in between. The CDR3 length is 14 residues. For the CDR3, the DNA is TGTGCCAGCAGTTACTCAGAAAGCACCGGGGAGCTGTTTTTT. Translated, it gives CASSYSESTGELFF.

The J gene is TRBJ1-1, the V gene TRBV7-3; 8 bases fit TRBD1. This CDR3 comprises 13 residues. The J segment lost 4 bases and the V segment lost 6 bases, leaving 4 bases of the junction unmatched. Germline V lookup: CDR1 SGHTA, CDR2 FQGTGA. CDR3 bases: TGTGCCAGCAGTGCAACAGGGGGCACTGAAGCTTTCTTT. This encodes CASSATGGTEAFF.

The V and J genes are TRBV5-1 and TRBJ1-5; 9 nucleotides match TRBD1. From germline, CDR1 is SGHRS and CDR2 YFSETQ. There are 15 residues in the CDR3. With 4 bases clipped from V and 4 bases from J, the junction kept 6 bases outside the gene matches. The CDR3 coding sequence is TGCGCCAGCAGCCCTGGACAGGGGCAAAATCAGCCCCAGCATTTT. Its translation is CASSPGQGQNQPQHF.

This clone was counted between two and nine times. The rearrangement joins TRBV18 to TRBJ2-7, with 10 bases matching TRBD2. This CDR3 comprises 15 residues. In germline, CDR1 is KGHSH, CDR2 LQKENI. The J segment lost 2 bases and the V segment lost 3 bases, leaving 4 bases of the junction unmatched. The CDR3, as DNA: TGTGCCAGCTCACCGCGGACTAGCGGTGCCTACGAGCAGTACTTC. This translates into CASSPRTSGAYEQYF.

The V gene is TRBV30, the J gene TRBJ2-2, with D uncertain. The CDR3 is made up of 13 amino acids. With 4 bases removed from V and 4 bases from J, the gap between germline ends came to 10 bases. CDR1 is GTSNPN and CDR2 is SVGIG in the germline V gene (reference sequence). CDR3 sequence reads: CAWNQHGTGELFF. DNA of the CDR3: TGTGCCTGGAACCAGCACGGCACCGGGGAGCTGTTTTTT. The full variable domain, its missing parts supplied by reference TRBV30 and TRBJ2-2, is SQTIHQWPATLVQPVGSPLSLECTVEGTSNPNLYWYRQAAGRGLQLLFYSVGIGQISSEVPQNLSASRPQDRQFILSSKKLLLSDSGFYLCAWNQHGTGELFFGEGSRLTVL.

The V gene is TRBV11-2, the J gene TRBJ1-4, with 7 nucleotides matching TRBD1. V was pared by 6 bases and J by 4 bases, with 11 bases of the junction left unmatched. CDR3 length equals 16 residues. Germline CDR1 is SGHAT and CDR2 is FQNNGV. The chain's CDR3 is CASRSTGARGNEKLFF. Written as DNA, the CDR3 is TGTGCCAGCAGAAGTACAGGGGCCAGGGGTAATGAAAAACTGTTTTTT. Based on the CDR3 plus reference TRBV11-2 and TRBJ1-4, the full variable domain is EAGVAQSPRYKIIEKRQSVAFWCNPISGHATLYWYQQILGQGPKLLIQFQNNGVVDDSQLPKDRFSAERLKGVDSTLKIQPAKLEDSAVYLCASRSTGARGNEKLFFGSGTQLSVL.

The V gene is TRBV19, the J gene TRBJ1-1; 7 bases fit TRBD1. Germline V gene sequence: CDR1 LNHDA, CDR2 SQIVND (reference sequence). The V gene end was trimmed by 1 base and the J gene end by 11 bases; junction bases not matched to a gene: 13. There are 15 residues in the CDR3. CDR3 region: CASSIVETGHGGAFF. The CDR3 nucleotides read TGTGCCAGTAGTATAGTTGAGACAGGGCACGGAGGGGCTTTCTTT.